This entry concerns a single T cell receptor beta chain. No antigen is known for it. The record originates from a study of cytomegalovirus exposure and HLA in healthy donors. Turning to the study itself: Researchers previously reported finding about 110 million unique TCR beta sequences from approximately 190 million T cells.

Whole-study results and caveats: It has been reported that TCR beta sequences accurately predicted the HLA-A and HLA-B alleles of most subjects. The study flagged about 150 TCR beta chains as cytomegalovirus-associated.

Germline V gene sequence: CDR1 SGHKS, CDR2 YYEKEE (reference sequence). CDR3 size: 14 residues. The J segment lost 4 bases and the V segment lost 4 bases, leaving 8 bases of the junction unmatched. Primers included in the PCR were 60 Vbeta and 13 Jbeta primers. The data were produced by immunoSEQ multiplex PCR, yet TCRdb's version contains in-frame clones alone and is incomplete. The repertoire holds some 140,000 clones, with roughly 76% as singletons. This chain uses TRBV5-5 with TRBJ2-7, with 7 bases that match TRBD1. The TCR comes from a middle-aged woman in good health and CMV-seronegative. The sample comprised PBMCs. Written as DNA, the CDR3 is TGTGCCAGCAGCCTCGGGACAGAAATGTACGAGCAGTACTTC. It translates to CASSLGTEMYEQYF. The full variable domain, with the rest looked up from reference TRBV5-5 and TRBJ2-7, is DAGVTQSPTHLIKTRGQQVTLRCSPISGHKSVSWYQQVLGQGPQFIFQYYEKEERGRGNFPDRFSARQFPNYSSELNVNALLLGDSALYLCASSLGTEMYEQYFGPGTRLTVT.